This TCR beta chain was sequenced in a study of T cells in Graves' hyperthyroidism and ophthalmopathy. CDR3 length: 14 amino acids. V gave up 7 bases and J gave up 4 bases; unmatched junction bases: 8. Per germline, CDR1 SNHLY and CDR2 FYNNEI. This clonotype was recorded many times. The CDR3 regions of TCR beta were amplified from RNA transcripts. Researchers ran a first-round RT-PCR on the TCR CDR3 using the HTBI primer set. TCRdb analysed the multiplex PCR reads with MiXCR anew, one entry per CDR3 protein. The table records more than 300,000 distinct CDR3 sequences, under 20% of them present only once.

What was sequenced was blood. This TCR came from a young man with Graves' ophthalmopathy. This chain uses TRBV2 with TRBJ1-1; 8 bases are a match to TRBD1. The CDR3 sequence: CASTWTGFGTEAFF. The DNA of the CDR3 is TGTGCCAGCACCTGGACAGGGTTTGGCACTGAAGCTTTCTTT.